A selection of T cell receptor beta chains follows, all from one sample in a study of shared clonotypes between healthy human individuals. The table came from immunoSEQ multiplex PCR; TCRdb's copy has only in-frame clones and leaves some out. There are hundreds of thousands of clones in the sample; over 65% occur only once, and around 1.6% lies in the top ten. Sample: memory CD4+ T cells sorted from blood. Receptors originate from a woman between 25 and 40 years old in good health. The CDR3 runs from the conserved cysteine through the conserved F or W. A D gene is named only where the DNA matches it firmly. Rows may omit the clone size; those that give it use once, few, many or a size class.

CDR3aa,CDR3nt,abundance,d_gene,j_gene,len,v_gene
CAWTRGLHTDTQYF,TGTGCCTGGACGAGGGGACTTCACACAGATACGCAGTATTTT,NA,NA,TRBJ2-3,14,TRBV30
CASSLGQGAVMEQFF,TGTGCCAGCAGTCTCGGACAGGGGGCGGTAATGGAGCAGTTCTTC,NA,TRBD1,TRBJ2-1,15,TRBV2
CASSYEAKQYF,TGTGCCAGCAGTTACGAAGCGAAGCAGTACTTC,NA,NA,TRBJ2-7,11,TRBV6-5
CASRGLGKNIQYF,TGTGCCAGCAGAGGGTTGGGCAAAAACATTCAGTACTTC,NA,NA,TRBJ2-4,13,TRBV25-1
CASSLDQAGGAQYF,TGTGCCAGCAGCTTAGATCAAGCGGGAGGGGCCCAGTACTTC,NA,TRBD2,TRBJ2-5,14,TRBV11-2
CASSRDREDGYTF,TGTGCCAGCAGTAGGGACAGGGAAGATGGCTACACCTTC,NA,TRBD1,TRBJ1-2,13,TRBV2
CASSLYGPAAGKTEAFF,TGTGCCAGCAGTTTATACGGGCCGGCCGCAGGAAAAACTGAAGCTTTCTTT,many,NA,TRBJ1-1,17,TRBV27
CASSLASMGNEQFF,TGTGCCAGCAGCTTAGCTAGTATGGGAAATGAGCAGTTCTTC,NA,NA,TRBJ2-1,14,TRBV7-2
CASSAGTSTSEQYF,TGTGCCAGCAGTGCCGGGACTAGCACTTCCGAGCAGTACTTC,few,TRBD2,TRBJ2-7,14,TRBV7-9
CAWSAAPYNEQFF,TGTGCCTGGAGCGCGGCCCCCTACAATGAGCAGTTCTTC,NA,NA,TRBJ2-1,13,TRBV30
CASSETSGSGNEQFF,TGTGCCAGCAGTGAGACTAGCGGGAGCGGGAATGAGCAGTTCTTC,NA,TRBD2,TRBJ2-1,15,TRBV28
CASSLNGGNSNQPQHF,TGTGCCAGCAGCTTGAACGGGGGGAATAGCAATCAGCCCCAGCATTTT,few,NA,TRBJ1-5,16,TRBV5-4
CASSVPLVLAGNNEQFF,TGTGCCAGTAGTGTGCCTCTCGTACTAGCGGGCAACAATGAGCAGTTCTTC,NA,TRBD2,TRBJ2-1,17,TRBV19
CASPKFNVAVGSPQHF,NA,NA,NA,TRBJ1-5,16,TRBV21-1
CARNYEQYF,TGTGCCAGGAACTACGAGCAGTACTTC,NA,NA,TRBJ2-7,9,TRBV6-5
CAWSFLEGDTQYF,TGTGCCTGGAGTTTCCTTGAGGGGGATACGCAGTATTTT,NA,NA,TRBJ2-3,13,TRBV30
CASSLVVSPDYGYTF,TGTGCCAGCAGCTTAGTCGTGTCGCCGGACTATGGCTACACCTTC,NA,NA,TRBJ1-2,15,TRBV7-9
CASSPSGTDYEQYF,TGTGCCAGCAGCCCCTCCGGGACTGACTACGAGCAGTACTTC,once,NA,TRBJ2-7,14,TRBV6-5
CSVGARTGVLYEQFF,TGCAGCGTTGGGGCGCGGACAGGGGTGTTATATGAGCAGTTCTTC,once,TRBD1,TRBJ2-1,15,TRBV29-1
CASSPLGQDYTGELFF,TGCGCCAGCAGCCCCTTGGGACAGGATTACACCGGGGAGCTGTTTTTT,NA,TRBD1,TRBJ2-2,16,TRBV4-1
CASSLAAGLAEETQYF,TGTGCCAGCAGCTTAGCCGCCGGACTAGCGGAAGAGACCCAGTACTTC,NA,TRBD2,TRBJ2-5,16,TRBV28
CASSGQGAGNTIYF,TGTGCCAGCAGCGGACAGGGGGCTGGAAACACCATATATTTT,few,TRBD1,TRBJ1-3,14,TRBV7-2
CASSPTLAGTYNEQFF,TGCGCCAGCAGTCCGACCCTAGCGGGAACTTACAATGAGCAGTTCTTC,NA,TRBD2,TRBJ2-1,16,TRBV5-1
CATRVTGRGEKLFF,TGTGCCACCAGAGTGACAGGGAGAGGGGAAAAACTGTTTTTT,NA,TRBD1,TRBJ1-4,14,TRBV15
CASSFGQGRYEQYF,TGTGCCAGCAGCTTTGGTCAGGGTCGGTACGAGCAGTACTTC,NA,NA,TRBJ2-7,14,TRBV5-6
CASRPTSGRALEQFF,TGTGCCAGCAGACCCACTAGCGGGAGGGCCCTTGAGCAGTTCTTC,NA,TRBD2,TRBJ2-1,15,TRBV9
CASKLMSGTDTQYF,TGTGCCAGCAAACTAATGAGCGGCACAGATACGCAGTATTTT,few,NA,TRBJ2-3,14,TRBV6-1
CASPFPGLAYEQYF,TGTGCCAGCCCTTTTCCGGGACTAGCCTACGAGCAGTACTTC,few,TRBD2,TRBJ2-7,14,TRBV28